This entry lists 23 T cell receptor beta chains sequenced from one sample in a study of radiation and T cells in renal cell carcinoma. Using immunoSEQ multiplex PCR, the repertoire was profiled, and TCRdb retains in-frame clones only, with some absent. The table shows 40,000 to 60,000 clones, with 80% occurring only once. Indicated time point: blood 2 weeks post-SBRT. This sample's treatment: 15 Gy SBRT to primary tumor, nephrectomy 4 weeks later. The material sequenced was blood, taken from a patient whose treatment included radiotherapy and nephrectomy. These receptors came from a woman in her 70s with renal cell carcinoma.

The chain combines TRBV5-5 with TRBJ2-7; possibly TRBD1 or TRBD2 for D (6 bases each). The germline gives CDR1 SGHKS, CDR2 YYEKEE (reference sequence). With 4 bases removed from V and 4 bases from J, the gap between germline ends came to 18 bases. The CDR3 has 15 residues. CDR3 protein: CASSPGRGPGYEQYF. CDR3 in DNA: TGTGCCAGCAGCCCGGGTCGGGGGCCCGGTTACGAGCAGTACTTC.

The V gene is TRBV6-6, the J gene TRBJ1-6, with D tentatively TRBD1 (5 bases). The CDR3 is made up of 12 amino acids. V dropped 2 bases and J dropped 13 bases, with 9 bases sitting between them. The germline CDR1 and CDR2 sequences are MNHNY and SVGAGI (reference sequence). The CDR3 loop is CASSYERQPLHF. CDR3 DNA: TGTGCCAGCAGTTACGAAAGACAGCCCCTCCACTTT.

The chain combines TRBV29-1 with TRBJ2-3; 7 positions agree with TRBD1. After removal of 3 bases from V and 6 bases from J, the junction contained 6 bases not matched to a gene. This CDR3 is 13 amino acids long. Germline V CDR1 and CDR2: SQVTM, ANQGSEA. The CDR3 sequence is CSVDDRVTDTQYF. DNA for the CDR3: TGCAGCGTTGATGACAGGGTCACGGATACGCAGTATTTT.

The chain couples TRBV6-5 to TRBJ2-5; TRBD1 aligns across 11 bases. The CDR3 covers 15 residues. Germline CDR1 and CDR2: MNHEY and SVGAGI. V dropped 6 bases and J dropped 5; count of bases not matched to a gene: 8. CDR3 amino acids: CASSINRDRGETQYF. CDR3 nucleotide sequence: TGTGCCAGCAGCATAAACCGGGACAGGGGGGAGACCCAGTACTTC.

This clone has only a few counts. In nucleotides, the CDR3 is TGTGCCAGCAGCTTAGGGGACCCTAGCGGCCAAGAGACCCAGTACTTC. It specifies CASSLGDPSGQETQYF. The V call is TRBV7-9, the J call TRBJ2-5; TRBD2 matches 7 bases. Trimming cost V 1 base and J 1 base; bases outside gene matches: 6. Germline CDR1 and CDR2: SEHNR and FQNEAQ (reference sequence). The CDR3 totals 16 residues.

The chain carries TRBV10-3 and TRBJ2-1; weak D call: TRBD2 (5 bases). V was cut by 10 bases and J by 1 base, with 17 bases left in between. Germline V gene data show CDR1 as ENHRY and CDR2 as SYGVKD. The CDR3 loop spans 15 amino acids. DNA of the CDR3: TGTGCCACCCTAGGAGGAGCGAGGTCCTACAATGAGCAGTTCTTC. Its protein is CATLGGARSYNEQFF.

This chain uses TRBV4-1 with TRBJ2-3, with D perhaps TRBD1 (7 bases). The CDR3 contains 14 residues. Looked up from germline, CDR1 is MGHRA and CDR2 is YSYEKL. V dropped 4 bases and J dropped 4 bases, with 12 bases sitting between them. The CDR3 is CASSLQGGPDTQYF. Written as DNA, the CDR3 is TGCGCCAGCAGCCTCCAGGGGGGCCCAGATACGCAGTATTTT.

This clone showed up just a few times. The CDR3 bases are TGTGCCTGGACTACAACAGGGGAGTATGCTTTCTTT. As protein: CAWTTTGEYAFF. The chain recombines TRBV30 with TRBJ1-1; TRBD1 matches at 7 bases. CDR1 is GTSNPN and CDR2 is SVGIG in the germline V gene (reference sequence). Trimming took 4 bases from V and 11 from J; bases not matched to a gene: 10. CDR3 size: 12 residues.

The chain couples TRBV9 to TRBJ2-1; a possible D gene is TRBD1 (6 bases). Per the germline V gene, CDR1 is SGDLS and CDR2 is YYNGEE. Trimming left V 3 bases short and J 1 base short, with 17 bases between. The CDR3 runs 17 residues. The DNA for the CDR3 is TGTGCCAGCAGCGAGAGGGACACTAGTTCTTCCTACAATGAGCAGTTCTTC. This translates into CASSERDTSSSYNEQFF.

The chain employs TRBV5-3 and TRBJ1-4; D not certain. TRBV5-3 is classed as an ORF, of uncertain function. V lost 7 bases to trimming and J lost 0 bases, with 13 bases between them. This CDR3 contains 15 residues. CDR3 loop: CARCHPPATNEKLFF. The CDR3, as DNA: TGTGCCAGATGCCACCCACCTGCAACTAATGAAAAACTGTTTTTT.

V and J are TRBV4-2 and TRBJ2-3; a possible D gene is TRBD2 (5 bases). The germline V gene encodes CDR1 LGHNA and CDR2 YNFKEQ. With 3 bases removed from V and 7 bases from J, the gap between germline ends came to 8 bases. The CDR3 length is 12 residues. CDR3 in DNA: TGTGCCAGCAGCCATGAGGGCCATACGCAGTATTTT. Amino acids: CASSHEGHTQYF.

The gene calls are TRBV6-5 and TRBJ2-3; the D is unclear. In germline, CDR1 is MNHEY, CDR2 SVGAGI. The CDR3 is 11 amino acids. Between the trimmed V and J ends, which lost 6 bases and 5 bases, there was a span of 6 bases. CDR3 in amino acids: CASRFKDTQYF. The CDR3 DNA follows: TGTGCCAGCAGATTTAAAGATACGCAGTATTTT.

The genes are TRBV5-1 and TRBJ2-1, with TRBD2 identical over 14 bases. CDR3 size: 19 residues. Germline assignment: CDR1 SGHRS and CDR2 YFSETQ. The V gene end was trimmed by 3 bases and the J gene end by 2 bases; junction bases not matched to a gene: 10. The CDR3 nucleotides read TGCGCCAGCAGCTGGGGACTAGCGGGAGTCCCGGGGGCCTACAATGAGCAGTTCTTC. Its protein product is CASSWGLAGVPGAYNEQFF.

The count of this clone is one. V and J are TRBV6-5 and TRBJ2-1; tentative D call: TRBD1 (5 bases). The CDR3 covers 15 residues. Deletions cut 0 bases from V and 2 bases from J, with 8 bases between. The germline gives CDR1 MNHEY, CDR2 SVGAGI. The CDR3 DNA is TGTGCCAGCAGTTACTCAGGGGTTGCCTACAATGAGCAGTTCTTC. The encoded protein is CASSYSGVAYNEQFF.

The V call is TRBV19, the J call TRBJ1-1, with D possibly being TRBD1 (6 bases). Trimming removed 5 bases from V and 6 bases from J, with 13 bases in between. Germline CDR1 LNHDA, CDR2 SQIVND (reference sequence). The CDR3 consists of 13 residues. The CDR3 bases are TGTGCCAGTAGTCTCGGACAGACATCTGAAGCTTTCTTT. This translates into CASSLGQTSEAFF.

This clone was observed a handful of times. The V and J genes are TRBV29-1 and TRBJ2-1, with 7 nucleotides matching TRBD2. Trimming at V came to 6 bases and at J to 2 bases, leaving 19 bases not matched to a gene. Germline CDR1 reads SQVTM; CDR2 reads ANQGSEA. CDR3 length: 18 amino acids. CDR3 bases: TGCAGCGTCCTGACCAACCCAACAAAGGGAGGGACCTACAATGAGCAGTTCTTC. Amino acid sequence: CSVLTNPTKGGTYNEQFF.

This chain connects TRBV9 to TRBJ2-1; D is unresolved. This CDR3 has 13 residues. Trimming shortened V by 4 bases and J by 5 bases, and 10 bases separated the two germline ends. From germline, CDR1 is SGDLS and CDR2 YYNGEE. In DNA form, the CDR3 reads TGTGCCAGCAGCCGAGTCACCCACAATGAGCAGTTCTTC. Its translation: CASSRVTHNEQFF.

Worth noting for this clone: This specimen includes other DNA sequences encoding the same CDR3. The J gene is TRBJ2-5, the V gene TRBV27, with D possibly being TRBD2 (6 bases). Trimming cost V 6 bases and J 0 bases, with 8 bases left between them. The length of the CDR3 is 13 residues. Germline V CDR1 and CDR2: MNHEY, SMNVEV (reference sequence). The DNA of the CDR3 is TGTGCCAGCAGGGGGGGTAACCAAGAGACCCAGTACTTC. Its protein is CASRGGNQETQYF.

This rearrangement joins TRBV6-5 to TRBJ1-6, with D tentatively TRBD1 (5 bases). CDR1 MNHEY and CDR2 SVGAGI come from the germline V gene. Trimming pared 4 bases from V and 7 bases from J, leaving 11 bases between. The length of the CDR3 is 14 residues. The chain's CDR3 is CASSFGAGNSPLHF. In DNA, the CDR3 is TGTGCCAGCAGTTTCGGGGCGGGGAATTCACCCCTCCACTTT.

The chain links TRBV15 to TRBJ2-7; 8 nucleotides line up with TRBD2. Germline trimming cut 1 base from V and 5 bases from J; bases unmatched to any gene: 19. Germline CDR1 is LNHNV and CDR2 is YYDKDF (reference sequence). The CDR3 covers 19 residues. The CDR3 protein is CATSRAGGSGTSPSDEQYF. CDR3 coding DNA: TGTGCCACCAGCAGAGCTGGGGGTAGCGGGACCTCGCCTTCCGACGAGCAGTACTTC.

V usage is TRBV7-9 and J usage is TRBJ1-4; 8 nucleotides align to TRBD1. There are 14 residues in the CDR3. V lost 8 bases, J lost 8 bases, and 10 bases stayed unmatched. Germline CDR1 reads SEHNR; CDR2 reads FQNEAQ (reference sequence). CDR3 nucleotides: TGTGCCAGCCGGCCGGGACAGGCGGGCGAAAAACTGTTTTTT. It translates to CASRPGQAGEKLFF.

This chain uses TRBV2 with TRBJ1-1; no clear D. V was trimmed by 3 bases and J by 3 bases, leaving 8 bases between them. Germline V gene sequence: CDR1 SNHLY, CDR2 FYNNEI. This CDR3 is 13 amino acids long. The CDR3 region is CASSETGYTEAFF. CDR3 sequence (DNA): TGTGCCAGCAGTGAGACGGGTTACACTGAAGCTTTCTTT.

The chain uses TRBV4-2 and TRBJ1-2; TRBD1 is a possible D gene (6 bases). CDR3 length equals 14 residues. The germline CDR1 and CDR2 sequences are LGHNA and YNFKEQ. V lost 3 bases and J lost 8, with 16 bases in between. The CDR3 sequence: CASSQGQESGGYTF. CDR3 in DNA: TGTGCCAGCAGCCAGGGACAAGAATCAGGGGGCTACACCTTC.